This T cell receptor (beta chain) was captured in a study of blood T cell repertoires in COVID-19. At the level of the study: Specimens from acute and convalescent COVID-19 originated in the United States, Italy and Spain. From T cells, B-cell-depleted T cells, or PBMCs came the material, which was cDNA or gDNA.

In the authors' workflow: Nucleated cell number was recorded as an estimate derived from reference gene primer amplification. Clones were read by immunoSEQ multiplex PCR, and TCRdb kept only the in-frame ones, dropping some. That table supplies the V and J calls and clone size; D and trimming were determined from the DNA. The profile covers more than 300,000 clones, with about 91% appearing a single time and 1.6% taken by the ten largest. This CDR3 region has 13 residues. Germline V CDR1 and CDR2: LGHDT, YNNKEL (reference sequence). Trimming pared 4 bases from V and 4 bases from J, leaving 10 bases between.

Input material: peripheral blood. This chain connects TRBV3-1 (or the pseudogene TRBV3-2) to TRBJ1-2, with a weak D call TRBD1 (5 bases). This TCR derives from a woman in her twenties or thirties with COVID-19, enrolled during active disease. The CDR3, as DNA: TGTGCCAGCAGCCCTGGGGCGATCTATGGCTACACCTTC. Its protein is CASSPGAIYGYTF.